The next 32 T cell receptor beta chains were all read from a single sample in a study of T cell repertoires in aging, cancer and after chemotherapy. TCR beta rearrangements were amplified from peripheral blood genomic DNA. Multiplex touch-down PCR with TRB-A/B primers amplified rearranged V-D-J TRB sequences. TCRdb called the multiplex PCR reads again in MiXCR, with one record for every CDR3 protein. The data contain roughly 1,300 distinct CDR3 sequences, 25% to 35% of them singletons. The sample consisted of blood. The receptors here all came from a human donor with a solid tumor.

V gene TRBV19 combines with J gene TRBJ2-6, with a weak D call TRBD2 (6 bases). Germline CDR1 is LNHDA and CDR2 is SQIVND (reference sequence). V was cut by 6 bases and J by 4 bases, with 16 bases left in between. The CDR3 totals 16 residues. The DNA for the CDR3 is TGTGCCAGTAGACGGAGCGGGTCCTGGGGGGCCAACGTCCTGACTTTC. Translating it yields CASRRSGSWGANVLTF. The full variable domain, its missing parts supplied by reference TRBV19 and TRBJ2-6, is DGGITQSPKYLFRKEGQNVTLSCEQNLNHDAMYWYRQDPGQGLRLIYYSQIVNDFQKGDIAEGYSVSREKKESFPLTVTSAQKNPTAFYLCASRRSGSWGANVLTFGAGSRLTVL.

Relative to its sample, this clonotype is medium-sized. The chain couples TRBV12-3 or TRBV12-4 to TRBJ1-6; 9 bases are shared with TRBD1. V shed 1 base and J 10 bases; nucleotides not matched to a gene: 2. The CDR3 is 14 amino acids. In nucleotides, the CDR3 is TGTGCCAGCAGTTTAGAGGACAGGGGATCACCCCTCCACTTT. This encodes CASSLEDRGSPLHF.

CDR3 residues: CASSWDKGPYEQYF. The CDR3 DNA is TGTGCCAGCAGTTGGGACAAGGGACCCTACGAGCAGTACTTC. This chain uses TRBV27 with TRBJ2-7; possible D gene TRBD1, 6 bases. CDR3 length equals 14 residues. CDR1 and CDR2 from the germline V gene are MNHEY and SMNVEV (reference sequence). V lost 4 bases and J 2 bases, leaving 12 bases between the germline ends.

This clonotype was picked up a small number of times. The V call is TRBV4-1, the J call TRBJ1-3; the D is unclear. V was clipped by 4 bases and J by 0 bases, with 16 bases between them. CDR3 size: 17 residues. Germline V lookup: CDR1 MGHRA, CDR2 YSYEKL. This CDR3 is CASSLSEGAGSGNTIYF. DNA of the CDR3: TGCGCCAGCAGCCTCTCGGAGGGCGCCGGCTCTGGAAACACCATATATTTT.

This sequence joins TRBV11-1 and TRBJ2-3; D not certain. CDR1 is SGHAT, CDR2 FQDESV, per germline (reference sequence). V was cut by 5 bases and J by 1 base, with 7 bases left in between. This CDR3 spans 13 amino acids. For the CDR3, the DNA is TGTGCCAGCAGCCTTCACCGCACAGATACGCAGTATTTT. Translation gives CASSLHRTDTQYF.

Points on this clonotype: This may arise from a read error, as a much more abundant clone is one base away. The V gene is TRBV20-1, the J gene TRBJ2-5; D is unclear. CDR1 DFQATT and CDR2 SNEGSKA come from the germline V gene (reference sequence). V lost 3 bases, J lost 0 bases, and 8 bases lay in between. The CDR3 runs to 13 residues. The CDR3 DNA is TGCAGTGCTAGGAGCAGTTACCAAGAGACCCAGTACTTC. Residues: CSARSSYQETQYF.

Written as DNA, the CDR3 is TGTGCCAGTAGTATTAAGGGACAGGGGGCGAACTATGGCTACACCTTC. This gives the protein CASSIKGQGANYGYTF. The rearrangement links TRBV19 to TRBJ1-2; 12 bases match TRBD1. The V gene's germline CDR1 is LNHDA and CDR2 SQIVND (reference sequence). This CDR3 region has 16 residues. The J segment lost 2 bases and the V segment lost 3 bases, leaving 4 bases of the junction unmatched. Based on the CDR3 plus reference TRBV19 and TRBJ1-2, the full variable domain is DGGITQSPKYLFRKEGQNVTLSCEQNLNHDAMYWYRQDPGQGLRLIYYSQIVNDFQKGDIAEGYSVSREKKESFPLTVTSAQKNPTAFYLCASSIKGQGANYGYTFGSGTRLTVV.

In its sample, this clonotype is medium-sized. J is TRBJ2-7 and V is TRBV11-2; the D gene could be TRBD1 or TRBD2 (5 bases each). V lost 5 bases and J lost 7, with 18 bases in between. The germline V gene has CDR1 SGHAT and CDR2 FQNNGV. The CDR3 has 14 residues. The chain's CDR3 is CASSQQWGSREQYF. As DNA, the CDR3 is TGTGCCAGCAGCCAACAGTGGGGGAGCCGGGAGCAGTACTTC. Variable domain in full (rest from reference TRBV11-2 and TRBJ2-7): EAGVAQSPRYKIIEKRQSVAFWCNPISGHATLYWYQQILGQGPKLLIQFQNNGVVDDSQLPKDRFSAERLKGVDSTLKIQPAKLEDSAVYLCASSQQWGSREQYFGPGTRLTVT.

This clonotype rates as medium-sized. The rearrangement joins TRBV7-2 to TRBJ1-5; D perhaps matches TRBD1 (5 bases). CDR1 and CDR2 (germline): SGHTA, FQGNSA. The CDR3 consists of 15 residues. Deletions cut 2 bases from V and 5 bases from J, with 13 bases between. CDR3 protein: CASSLRAGGDQPQHF. The CDR3 nucleotides are TGTGCCAGCAGCTTAAGGGCGGGGGGGGATCAGCCCCAGCATTTT.

The chain recombines TRBV12-3 or TRBV12-4 with TRBJ1-5; 8 bases match TRBD1. CDR3 length equals 15 residues. V was clipped by 3 bases and J by 6 bases; unmatched bases: 7. CDR3 nucleotide sequence: TGTGCCAGCAGTTTGGGAGGGACAGGCGCTCAGCCCCAGCATTTT. Translation: CASSLGGTGAQPQHF.

This clonotype was counted only a few times. The rearrangement uses TRBV6-5 and TRBJ2-3, with D possibly TRBD1 on 8 matching bases. CDR1 is MNHEY, CDR2 SVGAGI, per germline. CDR3 length equals 18 residues. V lost 6 bases and J 2 bases, leaving 24 bases between the germline ends. The CDR3 spells CASSFTGGASRVTDTQYF. Here the CDR3 DNA reads TGTGCCAGCAGCTTCACAGGGGGGGCCAGTAGAGTCACAGATACGCAGTATTTT.

The V gene is TRBV4-1, the J gene TRBJ1-1; D call uncertain. The V gene's germline CDR1 is MGHRA and CDR2 YSYEKL. This CDR3 comprises 13 residues. Trimming left V 0 bases short and J 3 bases short, with 5 bases between. CDR3 region: CASSQDRDTEAFF. The CDR3 bases are TGCGCCAGCAGCCAAGATAGGGACACTGAAGCTTTCTTT.

By its share, this clonotype is medium-sized (0.01 to 0.1%). The chain joins TRBV7-2 to TRBJ1-2; D gene unclear. The length of the CDR3 is 14 residues. Germline V gene sequence: CDR1 SGHTA, CDR2 FQGNSA. V was shortened by 5 bases and J by 2 bases, with 12 bases between the two germline ends. The CDR3 region has the DNA TGTGCCAGCAGCCCCAACCGATTAAACTATGGCTACACCTTC. Translation gives CASSPNRLNYGYTF.

This clonotype qualifies as medium-sized. The J gene is TRBJ1-2, the V gene TRBV12-3 or TRBV12-4; 9 nucleotides match TRBD1. The V and J ends lost 4 bases and 7 bases, in that order; junction bases with no gene match: 10. The CDR3 runs 15 residues. CDR3 sequence (DNA): TGTGCCAGCAGTTCATTCGACAGGGGGTTACTTGGCTACACCTTC. As protein: CASSSFDRGLLGYTF.

This clonotype is judged large. The rearrangement links TRBV6-2 or TRBV6-3 to TRBJ1-5; D is unresolved. This CDR3 spans 16 amino acids. Trimming pared 5 bases from V and 7 bases from J, leaving 21 bases between. Germline lookup yields CDR1 MNHEY and CDR2 SVGEGT. This CDR3 reads CASSPRGASTMQPQHF. In DNA, the CDR3 is TGTGCCAGCAGTCCCCGGGGAGCCAGTACAATGCAGCCCCAGCATTTT.

This clonotype rates as large. This sequence joins TRBV5-5 and TRBJ2-5, with 9 nucleotides matching TRBD1. In germline, CDR1 is SGHKS, CDR2 YYEKEE (reference sequence). J gave up 4 bases and V 1 base, and 11 bases lay outside the gene matches. This CDR3 spans 17 amino acids. The DNA of the CDR3 is TGTGCCAGCAGCTTGTTGACAGGGGGTCTGACCGGAGAGACCCAGTACTTC. Its translation: CASSLLTGGLTGETQYF.

The chain combines TRBV11-1 with TRBJ2-2; D not resolved. The length of the CDR3 is 13 residues. V was trimmed by 1 base and J by 2 bases, leaving 2 bases between them. The germline gives CDR1 SGHAT, CDR2 FQDESV (reference sequence). The CDR3: CASSLVNTGELFF. The CDR3 nucleotides read TGTGCCAGCAGCTTAGTTAACACCGGGGAGCTGTTTTTT.

The gene calls are TRBV28 and TRBJ1-2, with D maybe TRBD1 (5 bases). Between the trimmed V and J ends, which lost 8 bases and 4 bases, there was a span of 17 bases. The CDR3 is 14 amino acids. CDR1 MDHEN and CDR2 SYDVKM come from the germline V gene. The CDR3 DNA reads as TGTGCCAGCCGACACCAGGGCCGGGGCTATGGCTACACCTTC. Translated, it gives CASRHQGRGYGYTF.

This clonotype is large by share. V usage is TRBV5-4 and J usage is TRBJ2-5, with a tentative D call TRBD1 (6 bases). This CDR3 region has 13 residues. Trimming cost V 2 bases and J 2 bases, with 7 bases left between them. Germline V gives CDR1 SGHNT, CDR2 YYREEE (reference sequence). The DNA of the CDR3 is TGTGCCAGCAGCTTTAGGGGGCAAGAGACCCAGTACTTC. Residues: CASSFRGQETQYF.

This clonotype is large. This chain connects TRBV29-1 to TRBJ1-1; 7 bases match TRBD1. The CDR3 contains 14 residues. CDR1 and CDR2 from the germline V gene are SQVTM and ANQGSEA. Trimming cost V 6 bases and J 1 base; bases outside gene matches: 8. The CDR3 spells CSVGEGAANTEAFF. DNA of the CDR3: TGCAGCGTGGGAGAGGGGGCAGCGAACACTGAAGCTTTCTTT.

This clonotype was observed a few times. This chain uses TRBV19 with TRBJ2-5; 12 nucleotides align to TRBD1. Germline values: CDR1 LNHDA, CDR2 SQIVND (reference sequence). The V segment lost 8 bases and the J segment 4 bases; nucleotides outside the gene matches: 14. The CDR3 consists of 17 residues. The CDR3 loop is CASDAGTGTGGRETQYF. As DNA, the CDR3 is TGTGCCAGTGACGCTGGAACCGGGACAGGGGGCCGAGAGACCCAGTACTTC.

CDR3 in DNA: TGTGCCAGCAGAGGCACCCTGAACACCGGGGAGCTGTTTTTT. This sequence encodes CASRGTLNTGELFF. This chain joins TRBV2 and TRBJ2-2; D gene unclear. With 6 bases removed from V and 1 base from J, the gap between germline ends came to 9 bases. The germline gives CDR1 SNHLY, CDR2 FYNNEI. This CDR3 comprises 14 residues.

This clonotype is medium-sized (0.01 to 0.1%) in the sample. The V gene is TRBV21-1, the J gene TRBJ1-2; the tabulated D call, TRBD1, remains unverified against the DNA. TRBV21-1 is a listed pseudogene. This CDR3 spans 14 amino acids. The chain's CDR3 is CASSKEDRGDGYTF. The CDR3 DNA follows: TGTGCCAGCAGCAAAGAGGACAGGGGCGATGGCTACACCTTC.

Judged by abundance, this clonotype is large (0.1 to 1%). The gene calls are TRBV6-2 or TRBV6-3 and TRBJ2-3, with D uncertain. The CDR3 runs 11 residues. Germline V lookup: CDR1 MNHEY, CDR2 SVGEGT. Deletions cut 6 bases from V and 6 bases from J, with 7 bases between. The CDR3 here is CASSPLDTQYF. CDR3 nucleotides: TGTGCCAGCAGCCCTTTGGATACGCAGTATTTT.

By share, this clonotype counts as large. The gene calls are TRBV7-6 and TRBJ2-2, with D possibly being TRBD1 (6 bases). V lost 8 bases, J lost 6 bases, and 19 bases lay in between. Germline V lookup: CDR1 SGHVS, CDR2 FNYEAQ. The CDR3 contains 15 residues. The CDR3 DNA follows: TGTGCCAGCCGGCCCCGGACAGTTCGCGCCGGGGAGCTGTTTTTT. The encoded protein is CASRPRTVRAGELFF.

This clonotype is labeled hyperexpanded. At one boundary the junction diverges from the germline segment, which might be a read error. This rearrangement joins TRBV11-1 to TRBJ2-2; 11 bases agree with TRBD2. Per germline, CDR1 SGHAT and CDR2 FQDESV (reference sequence). This CDR3 spans 15 amino acids. In DNA, the CDR3 is TGTGCCAGCAGCCTAGCGGGGGGAAACACCGGGGAGCTGTTTTTT. Its protein is CASSLAGGNTGELFF. The variable domain in full, completed from reference TRBV11-1 and TRBJ2-2, reads EAEVAQSPRYKITEKSQAVAFWCDPISGHATLYWYRQILGQGPELLVQFQDESVVDDSQLPKDRFSAERLKGVDSTLKIQPAELGDSAMYLCASSLAGGNTGELFFGEGSRLTVL.

In its sample, this clonotype is medium-sized. V usage is TRBV7-2 and J usage is TRBJ2-1, with 7 bases that match TRBD1. Germline CDR1 reads SGHTA; CDR2 reads FQGNSA. V lost 3 bases to trimming and J lost 4 bases; unmatched junction nucleotides: 3. This CDR3 region has 14 residues. Here the CDR3 reads CASSLTGTYNEQFF. The DNA of the CDR3 is TGTGCCAGCAGCTTGACAGGGACATACAATGAGCAGTTCTTC. Full variable domain (remainder filled in from reference TRBV7-2 and TRBJ2-1): GAGVSQSPSNKVTEKGKDVELRCDPISGHTALYWYRQSLGQGLEFLIYFQGNSAPDKSGLPSDRFSAERTGGSVSTLTIQRTQQEDSAVYLCASSLTGTYNEQFFGPGTRLTVL.

This clonotype is medium-sized within its sample. V is TRBV6-4 and J is TRBJ1-2; 10 bases agree with TRBD1. V dropped 2 bases and J dropped 7; count of bases not matched to a gene: 7. Germline V gene lookup returns CDR1 MRHNA and CDR2 SNTAGT. The CDR3 is 15 residues long. The CDR3 region has the DNA TGTGCCAGCAGTGACACGGGACAGGGGATGGGTGGCTACACCTTC. Protein product: CASSDTGQGMGGYTF.

Details on this clonotype: A read error may explain this, as a much larger clone is one base away. The chain couples TRBV7-2 to TRBJ2-5; 8 bases are shared with TRBD1. The CDR3 covers 15 residues. Germline loops: CDR1 SGHTA, CDR2 FQGNSA. The V gene end was trimmed by 4 bases and the J gene end by 5 bases; junction bases not matched to a gene: 9. CDR3 DNA: TGTGCCAGCAGCTCCTCAGGGGGCGCGGTGGAGACCCAGTACTTC. Protein: CASSSSGGAVETQYF.

Relative to its sample, this clonotype is large. The chain combines TRBV19 with TRBJ1-3; 8 nucleotides match TRBD1. The CDR3 contains 15 residues. The V segment lost 5 bases and the J segment 3 bases; nucleotides outside the gene matches: 6. Germline CDR1 reads LNHDA; CDR2 reads SQIVND (reference sequence). The CDR3 region has the DNA TGTGCCAGTAGTGCGCAGGGGGCAGATGGAAACACCATATATTTT. It is translated as CASSAQGADGNTIYF. The whole variable domain, filled in from reference TRBV19 and TRBJ1-3, reads DGGITQSPKYLFRKEGQNVTLSCEQNLNHDAMYWYRQDPGQGLRLIYYSQIVNDFQKGDIAEGYSVSREKKESFPLTVTSAQKNPTAFYLCASSAQGADGNTIYFGEGSWLTVV.

On this clonotype itself: The junction does not match germline at one end; this may be a read error. CDR3 in amino acids: CGSSLWTSASCNEQFF. DNA for the CDR3: TGTGGCAGCAGTTTATGGACTAGCGCCTCCTGCAATGAGCAGTTCTTC. V and J are TRBV12-3 or TRBV12-4 and TRBJ2-1; 9 bases map to TRBD2. CDR3 size: 16 residues.

In regard to this clonotype: A read error may explain this, as a much larger clone is one base away. This chain connects TRBV20-1 to TRBJ2-3, with D unclear. Germline V gene lookup returns CDR1 DFQATT and CDR2 SNEGSKA (reference sequence). This CDR3 comprises 13 residues. CDR3 nucleotide sequence: TGCATTGCTGTGGTAACTAGCACAGATACGCAGTATTTT. This encodes CIAVVTSTDTQYF.